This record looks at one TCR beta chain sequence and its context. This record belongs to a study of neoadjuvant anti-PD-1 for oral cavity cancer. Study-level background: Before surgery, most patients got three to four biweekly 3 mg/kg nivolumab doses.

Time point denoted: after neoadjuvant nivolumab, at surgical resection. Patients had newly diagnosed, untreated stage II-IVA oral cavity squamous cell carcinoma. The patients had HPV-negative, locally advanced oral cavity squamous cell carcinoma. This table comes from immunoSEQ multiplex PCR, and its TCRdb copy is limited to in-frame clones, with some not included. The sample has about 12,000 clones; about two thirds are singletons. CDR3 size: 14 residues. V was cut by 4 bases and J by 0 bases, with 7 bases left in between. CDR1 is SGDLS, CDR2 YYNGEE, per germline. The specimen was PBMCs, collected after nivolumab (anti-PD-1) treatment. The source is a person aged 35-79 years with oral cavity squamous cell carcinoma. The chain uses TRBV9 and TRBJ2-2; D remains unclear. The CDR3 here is CASSKETNTGELFF. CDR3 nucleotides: TGTGCCAGCAGCAAAGAGACGAACACCGGGGAGCTGTTTTTT. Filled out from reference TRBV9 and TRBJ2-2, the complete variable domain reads DSGVTQTPKHLITATGQRVTLRCSPRSGDLSVYWYQQSLDQGLQFLIQYYNGEERAKGNILERFSAQQFPDLHSELNLSSLELGDSALYFCASSKETNTGELFFGEGSRLTVL.